This T cell receptor beta chain emerged from a study of radiotherapy plus CTLA-4 blockade in lung cancer. Overall study findings and caveats: Blood-borne expansion of tumor-derived TCR clones followed radiotherapy plus ipilimumab.

Deletions cut 1 base from V and 3 bases from J, with 12 bases between. The germline CDR1 and CDR2 sequences are GTSNPN and SVGIG (reference sequence). This CDR3 contains 14 residues. This clone has a single count. Its specificity is not known. Profiled with immunoSEQ multiplex PCR; TCRdb holds only in-frame clones, not every one. The repertoire includes over 80,000 clones, 85% to 90% of them detected once, and approximately 15% sits in the top ten. Each patient with chemo-refractory metastatic non-small-cell lung cancer was treated with focal radiation plus CTLA-4 blockade using ipilimumab. This TCR came from a human donor with non-small cell lung cancer that progressed on radiotherapy plus ipilimumab. This sample comprised peripheral blood, obtained from a patient treated with radiotherapy plus ipilimumab. The chain joins TRBV30 to TRBJ1-1; D unclear. CDR3 nucleotides: TGTGCCTGGAGTGACGGGATGTTGGACACTGAAGCTTTCTTT. It encodes CAWSDGMLDTEAFF. Together with reference TRBV30 and TRBJ1-1, the CDR3 gives the full variable domain: SQTIHQWPATLVQPVGSPLSLECTVEGTSNPNLYWYRQAAGRGLQLLFYSVGIGQISSEVPQNLSASRPQDRQFILSSKKLLLSDSGFYLCAWSDGMLDTEAFFGQGTRLTVV.